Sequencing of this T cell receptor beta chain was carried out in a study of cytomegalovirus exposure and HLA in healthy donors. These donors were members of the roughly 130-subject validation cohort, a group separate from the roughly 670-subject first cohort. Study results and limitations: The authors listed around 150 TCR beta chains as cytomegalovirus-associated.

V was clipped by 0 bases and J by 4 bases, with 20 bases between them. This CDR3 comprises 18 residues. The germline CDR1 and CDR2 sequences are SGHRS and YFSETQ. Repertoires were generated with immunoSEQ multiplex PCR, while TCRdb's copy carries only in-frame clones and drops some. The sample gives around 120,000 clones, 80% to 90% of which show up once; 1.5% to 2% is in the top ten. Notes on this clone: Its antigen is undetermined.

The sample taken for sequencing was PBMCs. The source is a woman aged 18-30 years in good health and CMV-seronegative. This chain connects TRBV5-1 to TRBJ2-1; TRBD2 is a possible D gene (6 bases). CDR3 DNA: TGCGCCAGCAGCTTGGCCTTCTTGGGGGGAGTCGGGTACAATGAGCAGTTCTTC. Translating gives CASSLAFLGGVGYNEQFF.